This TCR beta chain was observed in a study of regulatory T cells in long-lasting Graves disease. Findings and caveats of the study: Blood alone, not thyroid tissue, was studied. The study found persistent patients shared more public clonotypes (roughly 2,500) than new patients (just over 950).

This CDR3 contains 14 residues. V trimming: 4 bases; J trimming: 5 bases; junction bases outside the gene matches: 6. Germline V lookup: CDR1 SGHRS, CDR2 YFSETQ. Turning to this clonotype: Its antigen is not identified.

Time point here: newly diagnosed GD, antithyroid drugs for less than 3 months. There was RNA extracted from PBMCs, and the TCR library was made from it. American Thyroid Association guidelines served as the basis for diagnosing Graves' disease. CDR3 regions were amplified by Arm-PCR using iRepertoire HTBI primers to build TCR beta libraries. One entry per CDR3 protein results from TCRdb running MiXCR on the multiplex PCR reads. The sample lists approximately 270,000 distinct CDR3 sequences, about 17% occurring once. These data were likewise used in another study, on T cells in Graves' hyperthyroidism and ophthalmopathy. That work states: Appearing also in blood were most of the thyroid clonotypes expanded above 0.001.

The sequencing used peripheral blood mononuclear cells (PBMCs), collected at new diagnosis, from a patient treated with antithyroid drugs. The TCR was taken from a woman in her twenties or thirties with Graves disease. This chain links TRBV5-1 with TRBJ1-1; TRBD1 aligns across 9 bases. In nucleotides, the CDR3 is TGCGCCAGCAGCAAGGGACAGGGAGATACTGAAGCTTTCTTT. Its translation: CASSKGQGDTEAFF.